The 26 T cell receptor beta chains below come from one sample, sequenced in a study of blood T cell repertoires in COVID-19. Clones were sequenced by immunoSEQ multiplex PCR, and TCRdb holds only the in-frame ones, with some missing. The data show about 270,000 clones, with around 90% seen just once and 2.8% held by the top ten. The sample taken for sequencing was PBMCs or T cells enriched from blood (not recorded which). The source is a man in his forties or fifties who had been exposed to COVID-19.

The rearrangement links TRBV6-5 to TRBJ1-2; a possible D gene is TRBD1 (6 bases). The V end lost 5 bases, the J end lost 4 bases, and 11 bases lay between the germline ends. CDR1 and CDR2 (germline): MNHEY, SVGAGI. There are 13 residues in the CDR3. CDR3 protein: CASSPGQIYGYTF. CDR3 nucleotides: TGTGCCAGCAGTCCTGGACAGATCTATGGCTACACCTTC.

Concerning this clone: This same CDR3 is encoded by further DNA sequences in the sample. The chain couples TRBV12-3 or TRBV12-4 to TRBJ1-3, with D uncertain. Trimming stripped 2 bases from V and 2 bases from J, with 4 bases between. This CDR3 has 13 residues. CDR3 protein: CASSLNTGNTIYF. CDR3 coding DNA: TGTGCCAGCAGTTTAAATACTGGAAACACCATATATTTT.

This clone was detected a few times. This chain uses TRBV27 with TRBJ2-2; 8 positions match TRBD1. The V segment lost 6 bases and the J segment 7 bases; nucleotides outside the gene matches: 7. The CDR3 length is 14 residues. The germline V gene has CDR1 MNHEY and CDR2 SMNVEV (reference sequence). The CDR3 protein is CASSRDRRVGELFF. The CDR3 DNA sequence: TGTGCCAGCAGCCGGGACAGGAGAGTCGGGGAGCTGTTTTTT.

This chain joins TRBV27 and TRBJ2-7, with 9 bases that match TRBD1. J was trimmed by 6 bases and V by 3 bases; bases with no gene match: 9. The germline CDR1 and CDR2 sequences are MNHEY and SMNVEV (reference sequence). This CDR3 comprises 15 residues. The DNA for the CDR3 is TGTGCCAGCAGTTTCCGGGACAGGGTTTTCGCCGAGCAGTACTTC. Translation gives CASSFRDRVFAEQYF.

This clone was seen a single time. V usage is TRBV29-1 and J usage is TRBJ2-6; the D gene is possibly TRBD2 (5 bases). V was trimmed by 3 bases and J by 1 base, leaving 10 bases between them. The germline CDR1 and CDR2 sequences are SQVTM and ANQGSEA. CDR3 length: 15 amino acids. The CDR3 sequence: CSVERRGSGANVLTF. CDR3 nucleotides: TGCAGCGTTGAGCGTCGGGGATCTGGGGCCAACGTCCTGACTTTC.

The chain links TRBV5-4 to TRBJ2-7; 8 bases fit TRBD1. V lost 4 bases, J lost 5 bases, and 5 bases stayed unmatched. The CDR3 totals 13 residues. Germline V gene sequence: CDR1 SGHNT, CDR2 YYREEE (reference sequence). The CDR3 region is CASSPWTGHEQYF. DNA for the CDR3: TGTGCCAGCAGCCCATGGACAGGGCACGAGCAGTACTTC.

The CDR3 DNA reads as TGTGCCAGCAGAGCACTAGCGAGCACCGGGGAGCTGTTTTTT. This translates into CASRALASTGELFF. The V gene is TRBV2, the J gene TRBJ2-2; TRBD2 agrees at 7 bases. Looked up from germline, CDR1 is SNHLY and CDR2 is FYNNEI. V dropped 6 bases and J dropped 4; count of bases not matched to a gene: 5. This CDR3 spans 14 amino acids.

The chain combines TRBV4-2 with TRBJ2-7, with TRBD2 matching over 12 bases. This CDR3 is built from 15 residues. The germline V gene has CDR1 LGHNA and CDR2 YNFKEQ. With V trimmed by 0 bases and J by 9 bases, 6 bases remained unmatched. In DNA form, the CDR3 reads TGTGCCAGCAGCCAAGATACTAGCGGGAGGAAGGTGCAGTACTTC. Its translation: CASSQDTSGRKVQYF.

This chain joins TRBV2 and TRBJ2-5; D is ambiguous. Trimming took off 3 bases at V and 4 bases at J, with 9 bases between the two ends. The CDR3 contains 13 residues. Germline V gives CDR1 SNHLY, CDR2 FYNNEI. In DNA form, the CDR3 reads TGTGCCAGCAGTGAGTTTTCCCGAGAGACCCAGTACTTC. Encoded protein: CASSEFSRETQYF.

V usage is TRBV12-5 and J usage is TRBJ2-2; tentatively, D is TRBD2 (5 bases). CDR3 size: 17 residues. V was shortened by 2 bases and J by 5 bases, with 18 bases between the two germline ends. Germline CDR1 reads LGHNT; CDR2 reads FRNRAP. The CDR3 sequence is CASGLKNYGVRTGELFF. Here the CDR3 DNA reads TGTGCTAGTGGTTTGAAGAACTACGGGGTTCGGACCGGGGAGCTGTTTTTT.

This clone came up once. The chain links TRBV14 to TRBJ2-5; D gene uncertain. The ends were cut back, 0 bases at V and 13 bases at J, with 12 bases in the middle. Germline V CDR1 and CDR2: SGHDN, FVKESK. The CDR3 sequence is 12 residues long. CDR3 region: CASSQERWPRYF. Here the CDR3 DNA reads TGTGCCAGCAGCCAAGAACGGTGGCCTAGGTACTTC.

The CDR3 DNA sequence: TGTGCCAGCATTAGGGGACAGGGTTTCTACGAGCAGTACTTC. Residues: CASIRGQGFYEQYF. The chain links TRBV6-5 to TRBJ2-7; 9 bases fit TRBD1. V was pared by 7 bases and J by 3 bases, with 7 bases of the junction left unmatched. This CDR3 is 14 amino acids long. Germline values: CDR1 MNHEY, CDR2 SVGAGI.

This clone was found once. The chain employs TRBV28 and TRBJ2-3, with D perhaps TRBD2 (6 bases). The CDR3 loop spans 15 amino acids. Germline V gene sequence: CDR1 MDHEN, CDR2 SYDVKM. The germline V and J ends were trimmed by 5 bases and 4 bases, with 16 bases remaining between them. CDR3 residues: CASSVRELGADTQYF. DNA for the CDR3: TGTGCCAGCAGTGTCCGGGAGCTTGGGGCAGATACGCAGTATTTT.

The chain links TRBV30 to TRBJ2-1; 8 positions match TRBD2. Germline V gene sequence: CDR1 GTSNPN, CDR2 SVGIG (reference sequence). There are 16 residues in the CDR3. Trimming took 1 base from V and 9 from J; bases not matched to a gene: 14. The CDR3 DNA follows: TGTGCCTGGAGTGAATATGGGACTAGTTCGGGTAGTGAGCAGTTCTTC. Amino acids: CAWSEYGTSSGSEQFF. Using reference TRBV30 and TRBJ2-1 for the parts outside the CDR3, the full variable domain is SQTIHQWPATLVQPVGSPLSLECTVEGTSNPNLYWYRQAAGRGLQLLFYSVGIGQISSEVPQNLSASRPQDRQFILSSKKLLLSDSGFYLCAWSEYGTSSGSEQFFGPGTRLTVL.

The J gene is TRBJ2-7, the V gene TRBV11-2, with 8 nucleotides matching TRBD2. V lost 1 base to trimming and J lost 4 bases; unmatched junction nucleotides: 3. Per the germline V gene, CDR1 is SGHAT and CDR2 is FQNNGV. The CDR3 sequence is 14 residues long. In DNA, the CDR3 is TGTGCCAGCAGCTTAGCGGGAGGGCCTTACGAGCAGTACTTC. Residues: CASSLAGGPYEQYF.

The J gene is TRBJ2-5, the V gene TRBV5-6; the D gene is possibly TRBD2 (5 bases). V lost 6 bases to trimming and J lost 2 bases, with 11 bases between them. CDR3 length equals 13 residues. Germline-derived CDR1 and CDR2 are SGHDT and YYEEEE. Here the CDR3 reads CASTRRGQETQYF. The DNA for the CDR3 is TGTGCCAGCACCCGACGGGGACAAGAGACCCAGTACTTC.

The V gene is TRBV28, the J gene TRBJ1-2, with D possibly matching TRBD1 (6 bases). Germline loops: CDR1 MDHEN, CDR2 SYDVKM. The length of the CDR3 is 17 residues. V was shortened by 7 bases and J by 3 bases, with 24 bases between the two germline ends. The CDR3 reads CASNFLPPGGGDYGYTF. The CDR3 DNA follows: TGTGCCAGCAATTTTTTACCCCCGGGGGGGGGCGACTATGGCTACACCTTC.

The V and J genes are TRBV10-2 and TRBJ1-5; D perhaps matches TRBD1 (5 bases). CDR3 length equals 13 residues. Trimming removed 2 bases from V and 8 bases from J, with 10 bases in between. Germline CDR1 reads WSHSY; CDR2 reads SAAADI. The CDR3 region is CASSENWGEPQHF. In nucleotides, the CDR3 is TGCGCCAGCAGTGAGAATTGGGGCGAGCCCCAGCATTTT.

The rearrangement joins TRBV7-2 to TRBJ2-7, with D hard to call. This CDR3 is 14 amino acids long. V was shortened by 1 base and J by 3 bases, with 10 bases between the two germline ends. In germline, CDR1 is SGHTA, CDR2 FQGNSA. In DNA form, the CDR3 reads TGTGCCAGCAGCTTAGGTACAGCCGGCTACGAGCAGTACTTC. It is translated as CASSLGTAGYEQYF.

This clone appeared a few times. The J gene is TRBJ2-7, the V gene TRBV7-9, with D possibly matching TRBD1 (5 bases). V was shortened by 1 base and J by 0 bases, with 7 bases between the two germline ends. The CDR3 sequence is 14 residues long. Germline V CDR1 and CDR2: SEHNR, FQNEAQ (reference sequence). CDR3 residues: CASSLDRSSYEQYF. The CDR3 nucleotides read TGTGCCAGCAGCTTAGACAGGAGCTCCTACGAGCAGTACTTC.

J is TRBJ2-7 and V is TRBV19; D perhaps matches TRBD2 (6 bases). Germline V gene sequence: CDR1 LNHDA, CDR2 SQIVND (reference sequence). The CDR3 length is 15 residues. The V and J ends lost 6 bases and 5 bases respectively, with 20 bases between them. Here the CDR3 reads CASRPLGRDSDEQYF. The CDR3 bases are TGTGCCAGTAGGCCCTTGGGCAGGGACTCTGACGAGCAGTACTTC.

The chain employs TRBV28 and TRBJ2-5; TRBD2 is a possible D gene (6 bases). The CDR3 is 13 residues long. Germline V gene lookup returns CDR1 MDHEN and CDR2 SYDVKM. Trimming took off 5 bases at V and 4 bases at J, with 11 bases between the two ends. CDR3 coding DNA: TGTGCCAGCAGTGCCGGGGGATTAGAGACCCAGTACTTC. Translation: CASSAGGLETQYF.

The chain couples TRBV19 to TRBJ2-1, with 10 nucleotides matching TRBD2. V lost 3 bases to trimming and J lost 4 bases; unmatched junction nucleotides: 3. The CDR3 is 15 residues long. Looked up from germline, CDR1 is LNHDA and CDR2 is SQIVND (reference sequence). The CDR3 is CASSISLAGYNEQFF. Written as DNA, the CDR3 is TGTGCCAGTAGTATTTCACTAGCGGGGTACAATGAGCAGTTCTTC.

This clone was observed once. The J gene is TRBJ2-2, the V gene TRBV11-3; D might be TRBD2 (5 bases). Deletions cut 5 bases from V and 0 bases from J, with 13 bases between. The CDR3 covers 16 residues. Germline V gene sequence: CDR1 SGHNT, CDR2 YENEEA. CDR3: CASSPVRGPNTGELFF. CDR3 nucleotide sequence: TGTGCCAGCAGCCCTGTTCGGGGTCCGAACACCGGGGAGCTGTTTTTT.

To note about this clone: Relative to the germline gene, one junction end is altered; a read error may explain this. The J gene is TRBJ2-1, the V gene TRBV28, with 9 bases lining up with TRBD2. Germline lookup yields CDR1 MDHEN and CDR2 SYDVKM. The CDR3 spans 15 residues. In DNA, the CDR3 is TGTGCCAGCAGAACCGGGACTAGCTCCAACAATGAGCAGTTCTTC. Protein product: CASRTGTSSNNEQFF.

This chain joins TRBV18 and TRBJ1-5; D remains unclear. The CDR3 is 14 amino acids. Germline V gene data show CDR1 as KGHSH and CDR2 as LQKENI. Trimming left V 3 bases short and J 5 bases short, with 11 bases between. The CDR3 DNA follows: TGTGCCAGCTCACCGTCCCTGGGCGATCAGCCCCAGCATTTT. It codes for CASSPSLGDQPQHF.